A single TCR beta chain is shown here with its context. PCR involved 60 Vbeta and 13 Jbeta primers. Measured with immunoSEQ multiplex PCR; TCRdb has only the in-frame clones, and not every one. The top ten clones hold 2.9% of a sample with some 180,000 clones, 70% to 75% of them seen once. After removal of 2 bases from V and 6 bases from J, the junction contained 23 bases not matched to a gene. Germline-derived CDR1 and CDR2 are SGHRS and YFSETQ. The CDR3 length is 20 residues. The record originates from a study of cytomegalovirus exposure and HLA in healthy donors. The genes are TRBV5-1 and TRBJ1-5, with TRBD1 matching over 7 bases. The sample was PBMCs. This clonotype originated in a male donor in good health and CMV-seronegative. The CDR3 is CASSFGGNRGRVSWSQPQHF. CDR3 nucleotides: TGCGCCAGCAGCTTTGGGGGCAACAGGGGAAGGGTTTCGTGGAGTCAGCCCCAGCATTTT.